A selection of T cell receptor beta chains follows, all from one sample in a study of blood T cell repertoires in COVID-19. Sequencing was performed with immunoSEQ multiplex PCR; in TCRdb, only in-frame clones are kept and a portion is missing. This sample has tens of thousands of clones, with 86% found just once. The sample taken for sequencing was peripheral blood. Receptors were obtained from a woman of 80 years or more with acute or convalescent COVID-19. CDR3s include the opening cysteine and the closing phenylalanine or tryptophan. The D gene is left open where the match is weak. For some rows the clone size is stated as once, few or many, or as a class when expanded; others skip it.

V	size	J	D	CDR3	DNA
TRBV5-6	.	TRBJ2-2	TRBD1	CAMGQGNTGELFF	TGTGCCATGGGACAGGGGAACACCGGGGAGCTGTTTTTT
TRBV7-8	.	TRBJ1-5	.	CASSPGRRGQPQHF	TGTGCCAGCAGCCCCGGCCGTCGGGGTCAGCCCCAGCATTTT
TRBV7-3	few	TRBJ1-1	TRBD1	CASSPGTGAEAFF	TGTGCCAGCAGCCCGGGGACAGGGGCTGAAGCTTTCTTT
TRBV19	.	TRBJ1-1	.	CASSISDRQNTEAFF	TGTGCCAGTAGTATAAGTGACAGACAGAACACTGAAGCTTTCTTT
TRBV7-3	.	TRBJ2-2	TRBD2	CASSSSGLAGETGELFF	TGTGCCAGCAGCTCTTCGGGACTAGCGGGAGAAACCGGGGAGCTGTTTTTT
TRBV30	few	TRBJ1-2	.	CAWSRGGLSGYTF	TGTGCCTGGAGTCGGGGGGGGCTTAGTGGCTACACCTTC
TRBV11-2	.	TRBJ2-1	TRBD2	CASSLDWGGFNEQFF	TGTGCCAGCAGCTTAGACTGGGGGGGGTTTAATGAGCAGTTCTTC
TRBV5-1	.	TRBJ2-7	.	CASSTLNRVGAYEQYF	TGCGCCAGCAGCACCCTAAACAGGGTCGGGGCCTACGAGCAGTACTTC
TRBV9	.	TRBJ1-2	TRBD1	CASSVGSTGDYGYTF	TGTGCCAGCAGCGTAGGTTCGACAGGGGACTATGGCTACACCTTC
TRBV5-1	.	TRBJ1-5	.	CASSLAGGGSNQPQHF	TGCGCCAGCAGCTTGGCTGGCGGGGGTAGCAATCAGCCCCAGCATTTT
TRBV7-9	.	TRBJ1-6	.	CASSSTGKNSPLHF	TGTGCCAGCAGCTCCACAGGGAAGAATTCACCCCTCCACTTT
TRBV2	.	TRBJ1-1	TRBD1	CATKKGANTEAFF	TGTGCCACTAAGAAGGGGGCGAACACTGAAGCTTTCTTT
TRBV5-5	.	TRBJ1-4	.	CASSLAGQSNEKLFF	TGTGCCAGCAGCTTGGCCGGACAGTCTAATGAAAAACTGTTTTTT
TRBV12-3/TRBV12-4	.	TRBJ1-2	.	CAGSSGTNYGYTF	TGTGCCGGTAGTTCAGGGACTAACTATGGCTACACCTTC
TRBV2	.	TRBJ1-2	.	CASSEARNYGYTF	TGTGCCAGCAGTGAAGCCAGAAACTATGGCTACACCTTC
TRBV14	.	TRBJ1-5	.	CASSPYGNQPQHF	TGTGCCAGCAGCCCCTATGGCAATCAGCCCCAGCATTTT
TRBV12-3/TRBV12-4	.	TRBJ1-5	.	CASGEGVGQPQHF	TGTGCCAGCGGGGAGGGGGTAGGTCAGCCCCAGCATTTT
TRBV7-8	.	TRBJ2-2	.	CASSLGGLGSTGELFF	TGTGCCAGCAGCTTAGGGGGACTGGGCAGCACCGGGGAGCTGTTTTTT
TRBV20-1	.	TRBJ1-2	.	CSVYQIYGYTF	TGCAGTGTTTATCAGATCTATGGCTACACCTTC
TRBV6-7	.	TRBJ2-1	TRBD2	CASSYLGLEAYNEQFF	TGTGCCAGCAGTTACCTCGGACTAGAGGCTTACAATGAGCAGTTCTTC
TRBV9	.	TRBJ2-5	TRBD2	CASSVLAGQETQYF	TGTGCCAGCAGCGTACTAGCGGGCCAAGAGACCCAGTACTTC
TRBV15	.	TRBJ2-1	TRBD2	CATSRGLAGRNEQFF	TGTGCCACCAGCAGAGGACTAGCGGGGAGGAATGAGCAGTTCTTC
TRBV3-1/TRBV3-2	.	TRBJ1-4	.	CASSQSSGPTNEKLFF	TGTGCCAGCAGCCAATCCTCAGGCCCAACTAATGAAAAACTGTTTTTT
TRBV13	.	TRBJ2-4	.	CASSLSDRSINIQYF	TGTGCCAGCAGCTTAAGTGACAGGTCTATTAACATTCAGTACTTC
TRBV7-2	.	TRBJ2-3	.	CASSLMPALSTDTQYF	TGTGCCAGCAGCTTAATGCCAGCGCTAAGCACAGATACGCAGTATTTT
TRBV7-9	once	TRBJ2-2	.	CASSLGGQNTGELFF	TGTGCCAGCAGCTTAGGGGGACAGAACACCGGGGAGCTGTTTTTT
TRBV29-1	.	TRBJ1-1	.	CSVATGVGTEAFF	TGCAGCGTTGCGACAGGTGTGGGAACTGAAGCTTTCTTT
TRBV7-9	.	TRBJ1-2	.	CASSARAGEYGYTF	TGTGCCAGCAGCGCGAGGGCAGGGGAATATGGCTACACCTTC
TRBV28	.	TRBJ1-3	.	CASSLGLSGNTIYF	TGTGCCAGCAGTTTAGGCCTCTCTGGAAACACCATATATTTT
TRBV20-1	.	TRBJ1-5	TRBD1	CSASETGTVNQPQHF	TGCAGTGCTAGTGAGACCGGGACAGTCAATCAGCCCCAGCATTTT
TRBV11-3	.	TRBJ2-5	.	CASSPSAGKETQYF	TGTGCCAGCAGCCCCTCGGCAGGCAAAGAGACCCAGTACTTC
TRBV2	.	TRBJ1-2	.	CARGGGSYGYTF	TGTGCCAGGGGGGGAGGCTCCTATGGCTACACCTTC
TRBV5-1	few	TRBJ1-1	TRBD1	CASSLLQGADTEAFF	TGCGCCAGCAGCTTGCTCCAGGGGGCAGACACTGAAGCTTTCTTT
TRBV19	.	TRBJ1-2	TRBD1	CASSLGQGAGGYTF	TGTGCCAGTAGTCTCGGCCAGGGGGCAGGTGGCTACACCTTC
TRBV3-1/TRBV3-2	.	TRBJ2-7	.	CASSQQTTDEQYF	TGTGCCAGCAGCCAACAAACGACAGACGAGCAGTACTTC
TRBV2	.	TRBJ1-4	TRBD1	CASRVDREEKLFF	TGTGCCAGCAGAGTGGACAGGGAGGAAAAACTGTTTTTT
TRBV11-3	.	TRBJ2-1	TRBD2	CASSSSPGGPYNEQFF	TGTGCCAGCAGCTCCTCTCCGGGAGGGCCCTACAATGAGCAGTTCTTC
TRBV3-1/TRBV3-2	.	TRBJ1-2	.	CASSQGAGYTF	TGTGCCAGCAGCCAAGGGGCGGGCTACACCTTC
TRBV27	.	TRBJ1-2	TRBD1	CASSLSSGGYGYTF	TGTGCCAGCAGTTTATCATCAGGGGGCTATGGCTACACCTTC
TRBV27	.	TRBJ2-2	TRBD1	CASKRTGTNTGELFF	TGTGCCAGCAAACGGACAGGGACGAACACCGGGGAGCTGTTTTTT
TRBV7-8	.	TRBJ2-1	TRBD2	CASSLIAGGPGEQFF	TGTGCCAGCAGCTTAATAGCGGGAGGGCCGGGGGAGCAGTTCTTC
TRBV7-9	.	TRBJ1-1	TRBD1	CASSLDRQGEAFF	TGTGCCAGCAGCTTAGACCGACAGGGGGAAGCTTTCTTT
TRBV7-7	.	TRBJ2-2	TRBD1	CASSLQGSSTGELFF	TGTGCTAGCAGCTTACAGGGGAGTTCCACCGGGGAGCTGTTTTTT
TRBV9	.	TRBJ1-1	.	CASSVAGGASSEAFF	TGTGCCAGCAGCGTAGCAGGAGGGGCCTCGTCTGAAGCTTTCTTT
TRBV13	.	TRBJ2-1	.	CASSSLLDYNEQFF	TGTGCCAGCAGCTCCCTCCTAGATTACAATGAGCAGTTCTTC